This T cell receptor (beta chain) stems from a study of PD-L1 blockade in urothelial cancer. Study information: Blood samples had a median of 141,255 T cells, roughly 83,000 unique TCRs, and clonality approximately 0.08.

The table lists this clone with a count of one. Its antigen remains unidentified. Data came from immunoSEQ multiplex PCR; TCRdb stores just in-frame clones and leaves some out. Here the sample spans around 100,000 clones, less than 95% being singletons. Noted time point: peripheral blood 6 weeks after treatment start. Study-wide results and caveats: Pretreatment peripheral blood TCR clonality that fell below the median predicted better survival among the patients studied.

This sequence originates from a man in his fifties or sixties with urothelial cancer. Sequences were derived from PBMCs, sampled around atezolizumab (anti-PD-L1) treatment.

In DNA, the CDR3 is TGTGCCAGCAGCTTAGCGAGCCTACCCACGCAGTATTTT. Translation: CASSLASLPTQYF. The chain employs TRBV7-2 and TRBJ2-3; D remains unclear. The germline CDR1 and CDR2 sequences are SGHTA and FQGNSA. The CDR3 spans 13 residues. The V end was cut by 0 bases, the J end by 9 bases, with 10 bases between.